This TCR beta chain was found in a study of T-cell reconstitution after alpha-beta-depleted transplantation in children. The sample holds many counts of this clonotype. V was shortened by 7 bases and J by 0 bases, with 14 bases between the two germline ends. CDR3 length: 15 residues. Preparation of the TCRbeta library was carried out with unique molecular identifiers. Each CDR3 protein gets one entry after TCRdb re-called the PCR reads with MiXCR. Of around 800,000 distinct CDR3 sequences in the sample, roughly 15% were seen once. This sequence was found in a male patient younger than 18 who had a stem cell transplant for acute lymphoblastic leukemia, so the T cells may come from the graft donor. This sample comprised PBMCs, mostly from graft donor cells, obtained 360 days after TCRalphabeta/CD19-depleted stem cell transplant. The chain carries TRBV12-3 or TRBV12-4 and TRBJ2-3, with D tentatively TRBD1 (7 bases). The DNA of the CDR3 is TGTGCCAGCATCGAGACAGGGACTAGCACAGATACGCAGTATTTT. Protein product: CASIETGTSTDTQYF.